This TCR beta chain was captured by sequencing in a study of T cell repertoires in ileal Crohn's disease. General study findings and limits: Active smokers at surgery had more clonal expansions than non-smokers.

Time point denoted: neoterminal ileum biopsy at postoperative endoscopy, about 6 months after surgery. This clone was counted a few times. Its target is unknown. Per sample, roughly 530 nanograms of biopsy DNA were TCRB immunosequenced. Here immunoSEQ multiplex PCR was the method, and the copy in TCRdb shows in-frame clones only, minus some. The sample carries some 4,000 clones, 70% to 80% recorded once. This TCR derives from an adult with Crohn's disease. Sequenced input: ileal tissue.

The CDR3 is CASSQPQRPYTEAFF. DNA of the CDR3: TGCGCCAGCAGCCAACCACAGAGACCTTACACTGAAGCTTTCTTT. The chain uses TRBV4-1 and TRBJ1-1, with unresolved D. CDR3 length: 15 amino acids. Germline V gives CDR1 MGHRA, CDR2 YSYEKL. Trimming took off 2 bases at V and 3 bases at J, with 13 bases between the two ends.